The 2 T cell receptor beta chains presented below share a single source sample, sequenced in a study of T-cell memory formation after mild COVID-19. TCRdb reanalysed the 5' RACE reads using MiXCR and keeps one entry per CDR3 protein. The sample has under 600,000 distinct CDR3 sequences, less than 25% seen once. The sequenced material came from PBMCs or a T cell subset sorted from them (not recorded which). The receptor source for this set is an adult woman who had mild COVID-19 (a few samples of this study predate the infection). Cell type and time point are not known.

The CDR3 spells CSASPGPGQGSYGYTF. The CDR3 nucleotides read TGCAGTGCTTCTCCCGGCCCGGGACAGGGTTCTTATGGCTACACCTTC. This chain connects TRBV20-1 to TRBJ1-2; 9 nucleotides align to TRBD1. Losses at the gene ends were 5 bases for V and 5 bases for J; bases not matched to a gene: 15. Germline CDR1 reads DFQATT; CDR2 reads SNEGSKA (reference sequence). This CDR3 is built from 16 residues.

This clonotype was recorded at least ten times. A junction boundary mismatches the germline segment, possibly from a read error. The V call is TRBV5-1, the J call TRBJ2-1; 10 bases agree with TRBD1. This CDR3 is built from 15 residues. CDR1 and CDR2 (germline): SGHRS, YFSETQ. The CDR3 sequence is CASSLGTGAYNEQFF. The CDR3, as DNA: TGTGCTAGCAGCCTAGGGACAGGGGCTTACAATGAGCAGTTCTTC.